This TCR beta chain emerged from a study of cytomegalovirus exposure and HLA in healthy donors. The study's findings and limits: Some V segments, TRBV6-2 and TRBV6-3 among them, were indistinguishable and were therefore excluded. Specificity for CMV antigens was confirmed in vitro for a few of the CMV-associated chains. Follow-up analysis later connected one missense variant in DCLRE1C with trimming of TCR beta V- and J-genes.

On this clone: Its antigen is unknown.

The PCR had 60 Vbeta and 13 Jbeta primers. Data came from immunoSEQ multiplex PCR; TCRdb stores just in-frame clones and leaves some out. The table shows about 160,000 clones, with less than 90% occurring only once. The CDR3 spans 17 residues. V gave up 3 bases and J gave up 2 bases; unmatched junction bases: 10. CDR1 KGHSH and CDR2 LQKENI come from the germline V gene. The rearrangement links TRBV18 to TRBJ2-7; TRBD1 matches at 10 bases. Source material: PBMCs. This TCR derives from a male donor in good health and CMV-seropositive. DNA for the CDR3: TGTGCCAGCTCACCCTACAGTCCGGGACAGGGGACCTACGAGCAGTACTTC. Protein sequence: CASSPYSPGQGTYEQYF.